Each of the 4 T cell receptor beta chains below was sequenced from the same sample in a study of response to subunit inactivated influenza vaccine. TCRdb used MiXCR to reprocess the RT-PCR reads, holding one entry per CDR3 protein. The data hold approximately 300,000 distinct CDR3 sequences, with approximately 23% observed a single time. The sequencing here drew on PBMCs from blood, taken about 20 months after vaccination. The receptors here all came from a man aged 50 to 69 who received an inactivated influenza vaccine.

This clonotype came up many times. The gene calls are TRBV4-3 and TRBJ1-1; D unresolved. The ends were cut back, 0 bases at V and 4 bases at J, with 9 bases in the middle. Germline lookup yields CDR1 LGHNA and CDR2 YSLEER. The CDR3 contains 14 residues. The CDR3 coding sequence is TGCGCCAGCAGCCAAGACTCCAGTGGCACTGAAGCTTTCTTT. Translating it yields CASSQDSSGTEAFF.

The chain has TRBV9 and TRBJ2-7; D is tentatively TRBD1 or TRBD2 (5 bases each). The V end lost 3 bases, the J end lost 5 bases, and 27 bases lay between the germline ends. CDR3 length: 18 amino acids. Germline V gene data show CDR1 as SGDLS and CDR2 as YYNGEE. The CDR3 DNA reads TGTGCCAGCAGCGCGATCCACGTCCCGGGGCTTCTTTCGAACGAGCAGTACTTC. As protein: CASSAIHVPGLLSNEQYF.

Of note for this clonotype: A clone one base away is much larger, so this may be a read error. The V gene is TRBV30, the J gene TRBJ1-2; tentative D call: TRBD1 (6 bases). The CDR3 runs 15 residues. The V gene's germline CDR1 is GTSNPN and CDR2 SVGIG (reference sequence). Trimming removed 0 bases at V and 8 bases at J, with 19 bases between. CDR3 in DNA: TGTGCCTGGAGTGTACCGGGTCAGGGACATCAGGGCTACACCTTC. Translation gives CAWSVPGQGHQGYTF. The variable domain in full, completed from reference TRBV30 and TRBJ1-2, reads SQTIHQWPATLVQPVGSPLSLECTVEGTSNPNLYWYRQAAGRGLQLLFYSVGIGQISSEVPQNLSASRPQDRQFILSSKKLLLSDSGFYLCAWSVPGQGHQGYTFGSGTRLTVV.

This clonotype has more than one count but fewer than ten. V is TRBV4-3 and J is TRBJ1-2, with D maybe TRBD1 (5 bases). The V gene lost 4 bases and the J gene lost 4 bases, with 19 bases spanning the gap. In germline, CDR1 is LGHNA, CDR2 YSLEER. CDR3 length: 16 residues. For the CDR3, the DNA is TGCGCCAGCAGCCCGGGGCAGGGCCTAGACGGCTATGGCTACACCTTC. Amino acids: CASSPGQGLDGYGYTF.